The rows below give T cell receptor beta chains drawn from one sample of a study of CD8 T cells in ankylosing spondylitis. Using its own MiXCR run on the 5' RACE reads, TCRdb lists one record per CDR3 protein. The sample holds 160,000 or so distinct CDR3 sequences, approximately 9% seen once. The specimen was blood, either unsorted or a sorted T cell fraction (not recorded which). The receptor set was obtained from a female donor with ankylosing spondylitis or in good health (not recorded which). The CDR3 runs from the conserved cysteine through the conserved F or W. The D gene is left open where the match is weak. Only some rows state a clone size, as once, few, many or a class for expanded clones.

v_gene: TRBV6-2/TRBV6-3; j_gene: TRBJ1-5; abundance: few; d_gene: .; CDR3nt: TGTGCCAGCAGTTACAGCTATAGCAATCAGCCCCAGCATTTT; CDR3aa: CASSYSYSNQPQHF
v_gene: TRBV12-3/TRBV12-4; j_gene: TRBJ1-2; abundance: many; d_gene: .; CDR3nt: TGTGCCAGCACCCTGGGGGTCTATGGCTACACCTTC; CDR3aa: CASTLGVYGYTF
v_gene: TRBV15; j_gene: TRBJ1-1; abundance: .; d_gene: .; CDR3nt: TGTGCCACCAGCAGAGATTACGGGGCTAACACTGAAGCTTTCTTT; CDR3aa: CATSRDYGANTEAFF
v_gene: TRBV24-1; j_gene: TRBJ1-1; abundance: .; d_gene: TRBD1; CDR3nt: TGTGCCACCAGTGGTTGGGACAGCACTGAAGCTTTCTTT; CDR3aa: CATSGWDSTEAFF
v_gene: TRBV7-9; j_gene: TRBJ1-5; abundance: .; d_gene: .; CDR3nt: TGTGCCAGCAGCCGGGGCGGCCAGCCCCAGCATTTT; CDR3aa: CASSRGGQPQHF
v_gene: TRBV7-8; j_gene: TRBJ1-5; abundance: .; d_gene: .; CDR3nt: TGTGCCAGCAGCTTAGGGGACGGGAATCAGCCCCAGCATTTT; CDR3aa: CASSLGDGNQPQHF
v_gene: TRBV4-2; j_gene: TRBJ2-2; abundance: many; d_gene: .; CDR3nt: TGTGCCAGCAGCCATGGGACCGGGGAGCTGTTTTTT; CDR3aa: CASSHGTGELFF
v_gene: TRBV2; j_gene: TRBJ1-2; abundance: .; d_gene: TRBD1; CDR3nt: TGTGCCAGCAGGTCTACAGGGGTGCGTGGCTACACCTTC; CDR3aa: CASRSTGVRGYTF
v_gene: TRBV7-8; j_gene: TRBJ2-1; abundance: .; d_gene: TRBD2; CDR3nt: TGTGCCAGCAGCCCGATGGCGGGAGGGATCAATGAGCAGTTCTTC; CDR3aa: CASSPMAGGINEQFF
v_gene: TRBV12-3/TRBV12-4; j_gene: TRBJ2-1; abundance: many; d_gene: .; CDR3nt: TGTGCCAGCAGTTGGACATCCTACAATGAGCAGTTCTTC; CDR3aa: CASSWTSYNEQFF
v_gene: TRBV5-6; j_gene: TRBJ2-3; abundance: many; d_gene: .; CDR3nt: TGTGCCAGCAGCTTGAAGGATGGTACGCAGTATTTT; CDR3aa: CASSLKDGTQYF
v_gene: TRBV29-1; j_gene: TRBJ1-2; abundance: many; d_gene: .; CDR3nt: TGCAGCGTTGAGGGGGGCAATGAAGGCTACACCTTC; CDR3aa: CSVEGGNEGYTF
v_gene: TRBV13; j_gene: TRBJ1-2; abundance: few; d_gene: .; CDR3nt: TGTGCCAGCAGCTTACACGGTTCTAACTATGGCTACACCTTC; CDR3aa: CASSLHGSNYGYTF
v_gene: TRBV3-1; j_gene: TRBJ2-1; abundance: few; d_gene: TRBD2; CDR3nt: TGTGCCAGCAGCCGCTGGGGGGGACTAGGAACGGGTGAGCAGTTCTTC; CDR3aa: CASSRWGGLGTGEQFF
v_gene: TRBV28; j_gene: TRBJ1-1; abundance: .; d_gene: .; CDR3nt: TGTGCCAGCACCCGAGGCGGTCGAGGGGGTTGGACTGAAGCTTTCTTT; CDR3aa: CASTRGGRGGWTEAFF
v_gene: TRBV13; j_gene: TRBJ1-2; abundance: many; d_gene: .; CDR3nt: TGTGCCAGCAGCTCCGGGACGACGAACTATGGCTACACCTTC; CDR3aa: CASSSGTTNYGYTF
v_gene: TRBV4-2; j_gene: TRBJ2-1; abundance: .; d_gene: .; CDR3nt: TGTGCCAGCAGCCAGGAGGGAGACACCTACAATGAGCAGTTCTTC; CDR3aa: CASSQEGDTYNEQFF
v_gene: TRBV28; j_gene: TRBJ2-1; abundance: few; d_gene: TRBD2; CDR3nt: TGTGCCAGTTCTAGCGGGAGTTCACCCTCCTACAATGAGCAGTTCTTC; CDR3aa: CASSSGSSPSYNEQFF
v_gene: TRBV7-9; j_gene: TRBJ2-2; abundance: .; d_gene: .; CDR3nt: TGTGCCAGCAGCTTAGACAGGCGTGGGACCGGGGAGCTGTTTTTT; CDR3aa: CASSLDRRGTGELFF
v_gene: TRBV28; j_gene: TRBJ2-1; abundance: many; d_gene: .; CDR3nt: TGTGCCAGCAGGCTCCTAGACGATGAGCAGTTCTTC; CDR3aa: CASRLLDDEQFF
v_gene: TRBV7-9; j_gene: TRBJ2-1; abundance: .; d_gene: TRBD2; CDR3nt: TGTGCCAGCTCCGCAGCGGGAGGGGGTTCCAATGAGCAGTTCTTC; CDR3aa: CASSAAGGGSNEQFF
v_gene: TRBV7-9; j_gene: TRBJ2-7; abundance: many; d_gene: .; CDR3nt: TGTGCCAGCAGCTCAAAGACAGGAGCCTACGAGCAGTACTTC; CDR3aa: CASSSKTGAYEQYF
v_gene: TRBV6-2/TRBV6-3; j_gene: TRBJ2-7; abundance: .; d_gene: TRBD1; CDR3nt: TGTGCCAGCAGTCACCGGACAGGGCAATACTACGAGCAGTACTTC; CDR3aa: CASSHRTGQYYEQYF
v_gene: TRBV7-2; j_gene: TRBJ2-1; abundance: .; d_gene: TRBD2; CDR3nt: TGTGCCAGCAGCTTAGTCCCCCTAGCGGGGGCCTTTAATGAGCAGTTCTTC; CDR3aa: CASSLVPLAGAFNEQFF
v_gene: TRBV6-2/TRBV6-3; j_gene: TRBJ2-7; abundance: many; d_gene: .; CDR3nt: TGTGCCAGCAGTTACCCTGATCCCGAGCAGTACTTC; CDR3aa: CASSYPDPEQYF
v_gene: TRBV7-2; j_gene: TRBJ2-5; abundance: .; d_gene: .; CDR3nt: TGTGCCAGCAGCTTAGAGAGACAGGGAGGCTCGGAGACCCAGTACTTC; CDR3aa: CASSLERQGGSETQYF
v_gene: TRBV7-9; j_gene: TRBJ1-1; abundance: .; d_gene: .; CDR3nt: TGTGCCAGCAGCTTAGGACAGAGAACTGAAGCTTTCTTT; CDR3aa: CASSLGQRTEAFF
v_gene: TRBV28; j_gene: TRBJ2-2; abundance: few; d_gene: TRBD1; CDR3nt: TGTGCCAGCAAGGGACAGCTCACCGGGGAGCTGTTTTTT; CDR3aa: CASKGQLTGELFF
v_gene: TRBV20-1; j_gene: TRBJ1-2; abundance: few; d_gene: TRBD1; CDR3nt: TGCAGCCCGCAGCGGACAGGGGTTATCGGCTACACCTTC; CDR3aa: CSPQRTGVIGYTF
v_gene: TRBV5-1; j_gene: TRBJ2-1; abundance: once; d_gene: TRBD2; CDR3nt: TGCGCCAGCAGCTCGGAGATAGCGGGGTACAATGAGCCGTTCTTC; CDR3aa: CASSSEIAGYNEPFF
v_gene: TRBV5-1; j_gene: TRBJ2-1; abundance: .; d_gene: .; CDR3nt: TGCGCCAGCTCCCCCGGTGGGGGCGGGAGCTCCTACAATGAGCAGTTCTTC; CDR3aa: CASSPGGGGSSYNEQFF
v_gene: TRBV7-6; j_gene: TRBJ2-7; abundance: few; d_gene: TRBD2; CDR3nt: TGTGCCAGCAGCCCGAGCGGGGTCCTCTCTGAGCAGTACTTC; CDR3aa: CASSPSGVLSEQYF
v_gene: TRBV4-3; j_gene: TRBJ2-7; abundance: .; d_gene: TRBD2; CDR3nt: TGCGCCAGCAGCCAAGATTCAAGCGGGACCTACGAGCAGTACTTC; CDR3aa: CASSQDSSGTYEQYF
v_gene: TRBV7-2; j_gene: TRBJ2-2; abundance: few; d_gene: .; CDR3nt: TGTGCCAGCAGCTTAAAAGAGGAGCTGTTTTTT; CDR3aa: CASSLKEELFF
v_gene: TRBV28; j_gene: TRBJ2-5; abundance: .; d_gene: TRBD2; CDR3nt: TGTGCCAGCAGCCCGGGACTACAGCCCGAGGCCCAGTACTTC; CDR3aa: CASSPGLQPEAQYF
v_gene: TRBV6-2/TRBV6-3; j_gene: TRBJ2-7; abundance: few; d_gene: .; CDR3nt: TGTGCCAGCAGTCGTCCTGACTCTTACGGCGAGCAGTACTTC; CDR3aa: CASSRPDSYGEQYF
v_gene: TRBV27; j_gene: TRBJ2-3; abundance: many; d_gene: .; CDR3nt: TGTGCCAGCGCATTGCTGGGCTCCCGCACAGATACGCAGTATTTT; CDR3aa: CASALLGSRTDTQYF
v_gene: TRBV2; j_gene: TRBJ2-5; abundance: many; d_gene: .; CDR3nt: TGTGCCAGCAGTGATCTCTCCGAAGAGACCCAGTACTTC; CDR3aa: CASSDLSEETQYF
v_gene: TRBV13; j_gene: TRBJ2-1; abundance: .; d_gene: .; CDR3nt: TGTGCCAGCAGCCAGGGAGACAGTGAGCAGTTCTTC; CDR3aa: CASSQGDSEQFF
v_gene: TRBV21-1; j_gene: TRBJ1-1; abundance: many; d_gene: .; CDR3nt: TGTGCCAGCAGCAGGGTTCCTTTCTTT; CDR3aa: CASSRVPFF
v_gene: TRBV6-2/TRBV6-3; j_gene: TRBJ2-1; abundance: few; d_gene: .; CDR3nt: TGTGCCAGCAGTTACAGTTCGAAACTTCGGGTCTTC; CDR3aa: CASSYSSKLRVF
v_gene: TRBV29-1; j_gene: TRBJ2-1; abundance: .; d_gene: .; CDR3nt: TGCAGCGTTGAGGGTCGGGAAGGTGAGGGGCCTTACAATGAGCAGTTCTTC; CDR3aa: CSVEGREGEGPYNEQFF
v_gene: TRBV6-2/TRBV6-3; j_gene: TRBJ2-3; abundance: once; d_gene: .; CDR3nt: TGTGCCAGCAGTTCCCTTCGCAGGGGACTCACAGATACGCAGTATTTT; CDR3aa: CASSSLRRGLTDTQYF
v_gene: TRBV6-5; j_gene: TRBJ2-3; abundance: many; d_gene: TRBD2; CDR3nt: TGTGCCAGCAGTTACGTAGCGGGAGGGCCTCGGGATACGCAGTATTTT; CDR3aa: CASSYVAGGPRDTQYF
v_gene: TRBV10-3; j_gene: TRBJ1-2; abundance: many; d_gene: .; CDR3nt: TGTGCCATCAATGGGGGCCAGGGCTATGGCTACACCTTC; CDR3aa: CAINGGQGYGYTF
v_gene: TRBV5-6; j_gene: TRBJ2-3; abundance: .; d_gene: TRBD2; CDR3nt: TGTGCCAGCAGCGGTTCGACTAGCGATACGCAGTATTTT; CDR3aa: CASSGSTSDTQYF
v_gene: TRBV9; j_gene: TRBJ2-1; abundance: few; d_gene: .; CDR3nt: TGTGCCAGCAGCGTAGGACAGAACTACAACAATGAGCAGTTCTTC; CDR3aa: CASSVGQNYNNEQFF
v_gene: TRBV2; j_gene: TRBJ2-7; abundance: .; d_gene: TRBD2; CDR3nt: TGTGCCAGCAGCTCCGGACTAGCGGGAGGTCCTTACGAGCAGTACTTC; CDR3aa: CASSSGLAGGPYEQYF
v_gene: TRBV7-2; j_gene: TRBJ2-1; abundance: .; d_gene: TRBD2; CDR3nt: TGTGCCAGCAGCTTAGTGGGACTAGCGGGAGCATCTGAGCAGTTCTTC; CDR3aa: CASSLVGLAGASEQFF
v_gene: TRBV6-4; j_gene: TRBJ2-3; abundance: few; d_gene: .; CDR3nt: TGTGCCAGCAGTGCGGAAACCGATACGCAGTATTTT; CDR3aa: CASSAETDTQYF
v_gene: TRBV11-2; j_gene: TRBJ2-1; abundance: few; d_gene: .; CDR3nt: TGTGCCAGCAGCTACAGCCTCAGCTCCTACAATGAGCAGTTCTTC; CDR3aa: CASSYSLSSYNEQFF
v_gene: TRBV2; j_gene: TRBJ2-4; abundance: .; d_gene: TRBD2; CDR3nt: TGTGCCAGCATTTTATCTCGACTAGCGGGAGGGCCGAGCATTCAGTACTTC; CDR3aa: CASILSRLAGGPSIQYF
v_gene: TRBV20-1; j_gene: TRBJ2-5; abundance: .; d_gene: .; CDR3nt: TGCAGTGCTAGAGATTGGGGGTCCGAGTCGCTGGAAGAGACCCAGTACTTC; CDR3aa: CSARDWGSESLEETQYF
v_gene: TRBV12-3/TRBV12-4; j_gene: TRBJ2-3; abundance: .; d_gene: TRBD1; CDR3nt: TGTGCCAGCAGTTTAGTTACAGGGGGCAAAGATACGCAGTATTTT; CDR3aa: CASSLVTGGKDTQYF